The next 4 T cell receptor beta chains were all read from a single sample in a study of control samples from healthy donors and cancer patients. The protocol was immunoSEQ multiplex PCR, while the TCRdb copy is restricted to in-frame clones and leaves out a portion. The data hold around 150,000 clones, with roughly 90% observed a single time. Sequencing used blood. The receptors originated from a man between 25 and 39 years old in good health.

This rearrangement joins TRBV24-1 to TRBJ2-3, with 9 bases that match TRBD1. V was clipped by 9 bases and J by 4 bases; unmatched bases: 13. Germline V lookup: CDR1 KGHDR, CDR2 SFDVKD. This CDR3 has 16 residues. This chain's CDR3 is CATSGTGFSPADTQYF. For the CDR3, the DNA is TGTGCCACCTCCGGGACAGGGTTTTCGCCGGCAGATACGCAGTATTTT.

V usage is TRBV9 and J usage is TRBJ1-6, with 7 bases that match TRBD1. Trimming removed 3 bases from V and 8 bases from J; junction bases left unmatched: 14. Germline V gene data show CDR1 as SGDLS and CDR2 as YYNGEE. This CDR3 is 17 amino acids long. The CDR3 spells CASSALGAGTEDSPLHF. Written as DNA, the CDR3 is TGTGCCAGCAGCGCCCTAGGGGCCGGGACAGAAGATTCACCCCTCCACTTT.

V usage is TRBV5-1 and J usage is TRBJ2-3, with TRBD2 matching over 10 bases. V lost 1 base to trimming and J lost 0 bases; unmatched junction nucleotides: 2. Per germline, CDR1 SGHRS and CDR2 YFSETQ. This CDR3 is 16 amino acids long. CDR3 DNA sequence: TGCGCCAGCAGCTTGTCAGCGGGGGGGAGCACAGATACGCAGTATTTT. Its protein is CASSLSAGGSTDTQYF.

This clone was observed a few times. J is TRBJ1-1 and V is TRBV27; no clear D gene. Germline CDR1 reads MNHEY; CDR2 reads SMNVEV (reference sequence). The CDR3 is 13 residues long. Trimming shortened V by 0 bases and J by 4 bases, and 6 bases separated the two germline ends. The CDR3 nucleotides read TGTGCCAGCAGTTTATCTGGGGTCACTGAAGCTTTCTTT. The encoded protein is CASSLSGVTEAFF.